The sequence of this T cell receptor beta chain was determined in a study of blood T cell repertoires in COVID-19. Germline V gene lookup returns CDR1 MNHEY and CDR2 SVGAGI. The CDR3 spans 11 residues. V lost 7 bases and J 7 bases, leaving 11 bases between the germline ends. Original processing methods: Estimation of nucleated cell counts was performed using reference gene primer amplification. Assay used: immunoSEQ multiplex PCR; TCRdb lists only in-frame clones, some missing. The D gene and trimming were derived from the DNA, and the V and J assignments and clone size from that table. Among about 42,000 clones listed, 80% to 90% were seen once.

Sequenced: peripheral blood. This clonotype was sampled from a man aged 30 to 45 with active or convalescent COVID-19. The chain is built from TRBV6-5 and TRBJ2-7, with unresolved D. The CDR3, as DNA: TGTGCCAGCACCCTGTCTACGGAGCAGTACTTC. Encoded protein: CASTLSTEQYF.